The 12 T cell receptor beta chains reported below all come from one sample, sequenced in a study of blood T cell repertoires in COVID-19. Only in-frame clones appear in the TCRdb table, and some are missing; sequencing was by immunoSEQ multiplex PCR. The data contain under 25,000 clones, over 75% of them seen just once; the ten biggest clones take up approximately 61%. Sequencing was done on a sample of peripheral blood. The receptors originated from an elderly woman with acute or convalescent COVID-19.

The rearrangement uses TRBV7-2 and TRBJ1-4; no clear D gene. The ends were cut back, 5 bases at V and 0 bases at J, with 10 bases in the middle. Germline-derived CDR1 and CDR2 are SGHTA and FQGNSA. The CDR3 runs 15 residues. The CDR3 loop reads CASSQDSATNEKLFF. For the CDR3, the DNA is TGTGCCAGCAGCCAGGACTCTGCAACTAATGAAAAACTGTTTTTT.

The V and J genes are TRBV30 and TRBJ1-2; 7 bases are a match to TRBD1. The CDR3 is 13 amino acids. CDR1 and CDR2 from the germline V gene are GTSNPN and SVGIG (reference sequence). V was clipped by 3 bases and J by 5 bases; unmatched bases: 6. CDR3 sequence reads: CAWSDRVEYGYTF. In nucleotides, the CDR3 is TGTGCCTGGAGCGACAGGGTGGAATATGGCTACACCTTC.

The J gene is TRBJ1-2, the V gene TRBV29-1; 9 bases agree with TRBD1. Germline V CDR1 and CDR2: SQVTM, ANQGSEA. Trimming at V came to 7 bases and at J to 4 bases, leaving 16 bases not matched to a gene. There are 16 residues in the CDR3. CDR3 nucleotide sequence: TGCAGCGCCTTGGATATTACAGGGGGCTTGGGCTATGGCTACACCTTC. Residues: CSALDITGGLGYGYTF.

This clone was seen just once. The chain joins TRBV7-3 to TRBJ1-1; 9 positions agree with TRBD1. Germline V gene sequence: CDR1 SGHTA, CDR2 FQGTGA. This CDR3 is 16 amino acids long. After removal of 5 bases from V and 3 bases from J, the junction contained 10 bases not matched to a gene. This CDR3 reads CASSPGTGTKYTEAFF. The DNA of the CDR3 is TGTGCCAGCAGCCCGGGGACAGGGACGAAGTACACTGAAGCTTTCTTT.

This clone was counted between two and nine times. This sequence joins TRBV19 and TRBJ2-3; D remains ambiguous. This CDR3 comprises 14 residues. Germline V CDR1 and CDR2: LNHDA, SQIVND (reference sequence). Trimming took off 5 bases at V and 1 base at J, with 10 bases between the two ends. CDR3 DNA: TGTGCCAGTAGTTTGAATCGGGGCACAGATACGCAGTATTTT. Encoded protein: CASSLNRGTDTQYF.

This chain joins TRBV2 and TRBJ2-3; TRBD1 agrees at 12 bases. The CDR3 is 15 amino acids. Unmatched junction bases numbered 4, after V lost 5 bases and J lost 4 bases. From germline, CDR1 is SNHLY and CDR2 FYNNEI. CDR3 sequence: CASSSGTGGPDTQYF. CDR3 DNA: TGTGCCAGCAGTTCCGGGACAGGGGGCCCAGATACGCAGTATTTT.

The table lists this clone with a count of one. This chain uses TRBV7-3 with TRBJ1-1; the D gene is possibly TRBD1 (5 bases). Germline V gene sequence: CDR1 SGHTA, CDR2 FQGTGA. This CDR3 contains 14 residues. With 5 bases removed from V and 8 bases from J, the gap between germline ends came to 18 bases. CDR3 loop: CASSPGRHINEAFF. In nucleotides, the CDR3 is TGTGCCAGCAGCCCAGGGAGGCACATAAACGAAGCTTTCTTT.

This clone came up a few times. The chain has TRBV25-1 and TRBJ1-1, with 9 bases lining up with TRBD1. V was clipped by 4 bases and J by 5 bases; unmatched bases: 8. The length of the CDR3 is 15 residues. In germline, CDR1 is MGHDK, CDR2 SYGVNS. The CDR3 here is CASSGNRGQRTEAFF. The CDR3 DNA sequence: TGTGCCAGCAGTGGAAACAGGGGGCAGAGGACTGAAGCTTTCTTT.

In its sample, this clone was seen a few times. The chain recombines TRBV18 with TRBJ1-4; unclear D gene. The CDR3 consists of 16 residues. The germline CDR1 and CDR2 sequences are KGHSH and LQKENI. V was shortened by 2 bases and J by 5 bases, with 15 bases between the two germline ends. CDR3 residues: CASSPSPIIRNEKLFF. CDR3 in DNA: TGTGCCAGCTCACCAAGTCCTATAATAAGAAATGAAAAACTGTTTTTT.

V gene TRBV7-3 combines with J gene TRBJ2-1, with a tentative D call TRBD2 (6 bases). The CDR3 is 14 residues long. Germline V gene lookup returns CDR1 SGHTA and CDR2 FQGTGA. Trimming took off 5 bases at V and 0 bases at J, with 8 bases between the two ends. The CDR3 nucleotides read TGTGCCAGCAGCCAGGACTACTCCTACAATGAGCAGTTCTTC. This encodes CASSQDYSYNEQFF.

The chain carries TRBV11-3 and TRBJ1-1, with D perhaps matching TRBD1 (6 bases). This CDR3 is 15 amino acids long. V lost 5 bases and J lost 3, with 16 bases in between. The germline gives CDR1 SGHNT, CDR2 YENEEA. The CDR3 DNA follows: TGTGCCAGCAGCCACCTGGGACATTGGGACACTGAAGCTTTCTTT. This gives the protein CASSHLGHWDTEAFF.

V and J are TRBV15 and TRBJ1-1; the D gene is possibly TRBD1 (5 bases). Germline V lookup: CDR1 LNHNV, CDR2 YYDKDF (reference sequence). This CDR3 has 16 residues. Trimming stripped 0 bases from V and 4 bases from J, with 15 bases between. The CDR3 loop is CATSREDQSRGTEAFF. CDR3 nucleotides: TGTGCCACCAGCAGAGAAGACCAATCAAGGGGCACTGAAGCTTTCTTT. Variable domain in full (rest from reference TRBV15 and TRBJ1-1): DAMVIQNPRYQVTQFGKPVTLSCSQTLNHNVMYWYQQKSSQAPKLLFHYYDKDFNNEADTPDNFQSRRPNTSFCFLDIRSPGLGDTAMYLCATSREDQSRGTEAFFGQGTRLTVV.